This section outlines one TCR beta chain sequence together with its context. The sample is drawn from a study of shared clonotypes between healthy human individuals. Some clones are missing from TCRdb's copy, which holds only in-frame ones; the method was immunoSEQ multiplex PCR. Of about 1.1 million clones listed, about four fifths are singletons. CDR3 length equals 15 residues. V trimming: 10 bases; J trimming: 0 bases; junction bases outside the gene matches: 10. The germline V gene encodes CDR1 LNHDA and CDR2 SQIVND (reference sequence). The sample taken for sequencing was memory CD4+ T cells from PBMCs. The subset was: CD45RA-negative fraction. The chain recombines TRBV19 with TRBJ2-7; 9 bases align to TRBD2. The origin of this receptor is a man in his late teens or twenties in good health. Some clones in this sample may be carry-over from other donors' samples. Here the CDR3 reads CATTRAAGGSYEQYF. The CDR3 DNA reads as TGTGCCACCACAAGAGCAGCGGGAGGCTCCTACGAGCAGTACTTC.